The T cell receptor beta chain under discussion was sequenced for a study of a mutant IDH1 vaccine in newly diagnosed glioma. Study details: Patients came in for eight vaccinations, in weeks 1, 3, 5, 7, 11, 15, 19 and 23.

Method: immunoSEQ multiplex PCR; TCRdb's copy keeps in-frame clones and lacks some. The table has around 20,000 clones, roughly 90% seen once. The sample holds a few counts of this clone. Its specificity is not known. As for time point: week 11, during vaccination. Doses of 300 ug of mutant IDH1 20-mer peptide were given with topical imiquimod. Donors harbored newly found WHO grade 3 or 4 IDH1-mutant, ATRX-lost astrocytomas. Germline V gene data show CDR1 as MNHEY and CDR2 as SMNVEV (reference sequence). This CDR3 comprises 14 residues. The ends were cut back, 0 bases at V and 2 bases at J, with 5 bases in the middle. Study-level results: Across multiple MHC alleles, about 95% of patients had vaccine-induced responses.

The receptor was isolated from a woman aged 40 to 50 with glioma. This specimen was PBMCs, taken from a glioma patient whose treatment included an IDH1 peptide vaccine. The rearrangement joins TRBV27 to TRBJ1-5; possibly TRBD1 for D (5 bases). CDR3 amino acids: CASSLSGRNQPQHF. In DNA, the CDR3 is TGTGCCAGCAGTTTATCGGGGCGCAATCAGCCCCAGCATTTT.